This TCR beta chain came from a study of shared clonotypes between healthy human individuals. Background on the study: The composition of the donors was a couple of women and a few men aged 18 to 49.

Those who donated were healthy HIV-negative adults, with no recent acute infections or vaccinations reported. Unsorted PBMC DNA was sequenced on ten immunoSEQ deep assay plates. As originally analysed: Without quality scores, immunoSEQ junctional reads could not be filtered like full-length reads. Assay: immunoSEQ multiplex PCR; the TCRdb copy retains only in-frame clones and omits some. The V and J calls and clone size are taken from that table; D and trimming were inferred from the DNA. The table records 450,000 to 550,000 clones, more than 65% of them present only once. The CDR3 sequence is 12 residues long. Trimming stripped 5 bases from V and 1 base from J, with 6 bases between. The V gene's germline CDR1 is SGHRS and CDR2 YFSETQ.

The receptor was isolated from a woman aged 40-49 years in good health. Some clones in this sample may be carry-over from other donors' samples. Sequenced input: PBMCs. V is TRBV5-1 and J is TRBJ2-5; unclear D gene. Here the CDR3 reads CASRNVQETQYF. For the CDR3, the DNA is TGCGCCAGCAGAAACGTCCAAGAGACCCAGTACTTC.